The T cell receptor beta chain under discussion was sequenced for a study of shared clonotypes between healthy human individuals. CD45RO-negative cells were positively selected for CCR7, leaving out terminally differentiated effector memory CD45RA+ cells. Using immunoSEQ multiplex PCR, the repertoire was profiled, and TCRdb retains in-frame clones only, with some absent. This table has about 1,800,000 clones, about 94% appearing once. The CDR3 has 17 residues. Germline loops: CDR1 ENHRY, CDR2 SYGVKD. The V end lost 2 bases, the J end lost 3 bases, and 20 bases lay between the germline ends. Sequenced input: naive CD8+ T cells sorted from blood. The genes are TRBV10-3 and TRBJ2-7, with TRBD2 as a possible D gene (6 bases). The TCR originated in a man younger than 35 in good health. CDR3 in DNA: TGTGCCATCAGTGAGATTGGAGGGTCTTTGACGGGCTACGAGCAGTACTTC. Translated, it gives CAISEIGGSLTGYEQYF.